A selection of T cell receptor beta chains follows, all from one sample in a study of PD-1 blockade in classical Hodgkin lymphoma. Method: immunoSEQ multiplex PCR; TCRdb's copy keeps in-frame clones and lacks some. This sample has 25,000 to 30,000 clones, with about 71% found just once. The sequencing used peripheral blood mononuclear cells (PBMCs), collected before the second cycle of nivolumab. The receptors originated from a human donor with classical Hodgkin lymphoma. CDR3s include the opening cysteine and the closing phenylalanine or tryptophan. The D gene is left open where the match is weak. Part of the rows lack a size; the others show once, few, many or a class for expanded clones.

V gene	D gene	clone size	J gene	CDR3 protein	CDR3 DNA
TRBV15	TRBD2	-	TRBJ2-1	CATSGNRGGANNEQFF	TGTGCCACCAGTGGAAATCGCGGGGGGGCGAACAATGAGCAGTTCTTC
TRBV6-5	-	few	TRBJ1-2	CASSTGPTSYGYTF	TGTGCCAGCAGTACAGGACCGACCTCCTATGGCTACACCTTC
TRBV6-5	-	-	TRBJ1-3	CASSYTRFSGNTIYF	TGTGCCAGCAGTTACACCAGATTCTCTGGAAACACCATATATTTT
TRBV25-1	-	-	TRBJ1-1	CASSEEVEDTEAFF	TGTGCCAGCAGTGAAGAGGTGGAGGACACTGAAGCTTTCTTT
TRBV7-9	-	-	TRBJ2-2	CASGAPTGNTGELFF	TGTGCCAGCGGGGCCCCGACAGGGAACACCGGGGAGCTGTTTTTT
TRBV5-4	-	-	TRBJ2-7	CASSLEPYYEQYF	TGTGCCAGCAGCTTGGAACCATACTACGAGCAGTACTTC
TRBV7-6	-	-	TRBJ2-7	CAIYNLPGQRFSYEQYF	TGTGCCATCTATAATCTTCCGGGACAACGATTCTCCTACGAGCAGTACTTC
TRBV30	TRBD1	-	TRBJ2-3	CAWTPRTGSGDTQYF	TGTGCCTGGACACCCCGGACAGGCTCTGGAGATACGCAGTATTTT
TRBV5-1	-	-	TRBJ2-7	CASSLTGRYEQYF	TGCGCCAGCAGCCTGACAGGAAGATACGAGCAGTACTTC
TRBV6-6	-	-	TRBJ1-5	CASSFSGAYQPQHF	TGTGCCAGCAGTTTTTCAGGGGCTTATCAGCCCCAGCATTTT
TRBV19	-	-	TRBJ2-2	CASSRQFELFF	TGTGCCAGTAGTCGGCAGTTTGAGCTGTTTTTT
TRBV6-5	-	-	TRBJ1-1	CASSYTGVMNTEAFF	TGTGCCAGCAGTTACACGGGGGTAATGAACACTGAAGCTTTCTTT
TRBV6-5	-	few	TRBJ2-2	CASNIDGTGELFF	TGTGCCAGCAATATAGACGGCACCGGGGAGCTGTTTTTT
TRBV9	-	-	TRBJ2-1	CASSARVIGDEQFF	TGTGCCAGCAGCGCCCGTGTCATCGGCGATGAGCAGTTCTTC
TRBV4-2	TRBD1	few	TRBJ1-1	CASSWDREGWTEAFF	TGTGCCAGCAGCTGGGACAGGGAAGGTTGGACTGAAGCTTTCTTT
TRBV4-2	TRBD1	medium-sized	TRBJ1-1	CASSQGQGANTEAFF	TGTGCCAGCAGCCAGGGACAGGGTGCGAACACTGAAGCTTTCTTT
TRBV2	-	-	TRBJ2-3	CASSVARGADTQYF	TGTGCCAGCAGTGTTGCGAGGGGAGCAGATACGCAGTATTTT
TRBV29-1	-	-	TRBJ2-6	CSVVHSLHSGANVLTF	TGCAGCGTTGTCCATTCTCTTCACTCTGGGGCCAACGTCCTGACTTTC
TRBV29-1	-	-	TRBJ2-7	CSVAGSGYEQYF	TGCAGCGTTGCAGGGTCAGGCTACGAGCAGTACTTC
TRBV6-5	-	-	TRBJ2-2	CASSFITAKGELFF	TGTGCCAGCAGTTTTATCACAGCGAAGGGGGAGCTGTTTTTT
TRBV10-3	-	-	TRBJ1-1	CAIRGATEAFF	TGTGCCATCAGAGGGGCCACTGAAGCTTTCTTT
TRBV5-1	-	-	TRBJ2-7	CASSLAGNSYEQYF	TGCGCCAGCAGCTTAGCGGGTAACTCCTACGAGCAGTACTTC
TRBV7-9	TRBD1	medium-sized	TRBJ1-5	CASTDRFNQPQHF	TGTGCCAGCACGGACAGGTTCAATCAGCCCCAGCATTTT
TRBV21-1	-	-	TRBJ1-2	CASSKGTGGPTNYGYTF	TGTGCCAGCAGCAAAGGAACAGGGGGCCCTACTAACTATGGCTACACCTTC
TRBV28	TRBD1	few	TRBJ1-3	CASGWTGLSGNTIYF	TGTGCCAGCGGATGGACAGGGCTCTCTGGAAACACCATATATTTT
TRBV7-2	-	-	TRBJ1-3	CASSLDRNTIYF	TGTGCCAGCAGCCTTGACAGAAACACCATATATTTT
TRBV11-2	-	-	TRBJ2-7	CASSLVSGAYEQYF	TGTGCCAGCAGCTTAGTATCAGGGGCCTACGAGCAGTACTTC
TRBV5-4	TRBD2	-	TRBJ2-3	CASSLAGRGGTDTQYF	TGTGCCAGCAGCTTGGCCGGACGGGGGGGCACAGATACGCAGTATTTT
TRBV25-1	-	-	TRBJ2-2	CASSDSDNPGELFF	TGTGCCAGCAGTGACTCCGACAATCCCGGGGAGCTGTTTTTT
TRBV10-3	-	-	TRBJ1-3	CAISDRDTGNTIYF	TGTGCCATCAGTGACCGGGACACAGGAAACACCATATATTTT
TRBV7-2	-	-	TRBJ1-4	CASSLIGEKLFF	TGTGCCAGCAGCTTGATCGGAGAAAAACTGTTTTTT
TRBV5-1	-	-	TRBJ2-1	CASSSAGGVLNEQFF	TGCGCCAGCAGCTCGGCTGGCGGAGTACTGAATGAGCAGTTCTTC
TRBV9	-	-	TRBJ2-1	CASSVSFGPSYNEQFF	TGTGCCAGCAGCGTCTCCTTTGGACCCTCCTACAATGAGCAGTTCTTC
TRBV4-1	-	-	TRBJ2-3	CASSRTASTDTQYF	TGCGCCAGCAGCCGGACGGCTAGCACAGATACGCAGTATTTT
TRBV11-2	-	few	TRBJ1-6	CASSPLNSPLHF	TGTGCCAGCAGCCCGTTAAATTCACCCCTCCACTTT
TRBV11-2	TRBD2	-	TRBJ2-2	CASSPGGAAFGELFF	TGTGCCAGCAGCCCGGGGGGGGCGGCATTCGGGGAGCTGTTTTTT